This T cell receptor (beta chain) was found in a study of T cell changes during pregnancy in multiple sclerosis. V gave up 5 bases and J gave up 5 bases; unmatched junction bases: 6. This CDR3 comprises 15 residues. CDR1 is SGHVS and CDR2 is FNYEAQ in the germline V gene. Libraries were prepared by immunoSEQ multiplex PCR; TCRdb keeps only in-frame clonotypes and omits some of them. Altogether around 33,000 clones are present, 90% being singletons, with the ten largest covering approximately 5.9%. Here the sequenced sample was peripheral blood, taken in the third trimester of pregnancy. The chain couples TRBV7-6 to TRBJ2-7, with 13 bases identical to TRBD2. The receptor's source is a female donor in good health, enrolled as a control in a pregnancy study. CDR3 nucleotides: TGTGCCAGCAGCCCGACTAGCGGGAGGTTCCACGAGCAGTACTTC. Its protein is CASSPTSGRFHEQYF.